A single sample gave rise to the 29 T cell receptor beta chains below, sequenced in a study of CD8+ T cells in alopecia areata. RNA extraction and reverse transcription yielded cDNA as sequencing template. TCRdb's table, derived via immunoSEQ multiplex PCR, lists solely in-frame clones and lacks some. The data show 150,000 to 180,000 clones, with about 50% seen just once and approximately 19% held by the top ten. The material sequenced was CD8+ T cells sorted from blood, taken at week 0. The receptors originated from a human donor with alopecia areata.

This clone has a handful of counts. The gene calls are TRBV13 and TRBJ1-1; no firm D call. In germline, CDR1 is PRHDT, CDR2 FYEKMQ (reference sequence). The CDR3 consists of 16 residues. Trimming cost V 1 base and J 0 bases, with 12 bases left between them. CDR3: CASSLAWTEVNTEAFF. In nucleotides, the CDR3 is TGTGCCAGCAGCTTAGCCTGGACGGAGGTGAACACTGAAGCTTTCTTT. Full variable domain (rest looked up from reference TRBV13 and TRBJ1-1): AAGVIQSPRHLIKEKRETATLKCYPIPRHDTVYWYQQGPGQDPQFLISFYEKMQSDKGSIPDRFSAQQFSDYHSELNMSSLELGDSALYFCASSLAWTEVNTEAFFGQGTRLTVV.

This clone has a handful of counts. The genes are TRBV21-1 and TRBJ1-6. TRBV21-1 is reported as a pseudogene. The CDR3 consists of 10 residues. The DNA for the CDR3 is TGTGCCAGCAGGCCTGCACCCCTCCACTTT. Its protein product is CASRPAPLHF.

This chain joins TRBV29-1 and TRBJ2-1; unclear D gene. The CDR3 contains 13 residues. Germline V CDR1 and CDR2: SQVTM, ANQGSEA. Trimming shortened V by 3 bases and J by 6 bases, and 12 bases separated the two germline ends. This CDR3 reads CSVDWARPNEQFF. In DNA form, the CDR3 reads TGCAGCGTTGATTGGGCCAGACCCAATGAGCAGTTCTTC.

J is TRBJ2-1 and V is TRBV25-1; either TRBD1 or TRBD2 may fit D (6 bases each). The germline gives CDR1 MGHDK, CDR2 SYGVNS. The V gene lost 6 bases and the J gene lost 5 bases, with 14 bases spanning the gap. This CDR3 region has 14 residues. CDR3 DNA sequence: TGTGCCAGCAGCGGGATGGGGGGCAACAATGAGCAGTTCTTC. Its protein product is CASSGMGGNNEQFF.

Only a few counts were recorded for this clone. CDR3 residues: CASSQDLGRYNEQFF. CDR3 bases: TGCGCCAGCAGCCAAGATCTCGGGAGGTACAATGAGCAGTTCTTC. This chain links TRBV4-3 with TRBJ2-1, with TRBD2 matching 7 bases. Germline lookup yields CDR1 LGHNA and CDR2 YSLEER. Unmatched junction bases numbered 3, after V lost 0 bases and J lost 4 bases. The CDR3 consists of 15 residues.

This clone was seen only once. V is TRBV20-1 and J is TRBJ2-1; D remains ambiguous. CDR1 DFQATT and CDR2 SNEGSKA come from the germline V gene (reference sequence). The CDR3 runs to 11 residues. V was trimmed by 6 bases and J by 5 bases, leaving 8 bases between them. The CDR3 DNA sequence: TGCAGTGCCAAAACTGACAATGAGCAGTTCTTC. Its translation is CSAKTDNEQFF.

Only one count was recorded for this clone. The V call is TRBV7-7, the J call TRBJ2-5; D not certain. V gave up 0 bases and J gave up 5 bases, with 13 bases separating them. CDR1 is SSHAT, CDR2 FNYEAQ, per germline (reference sequence). The length of the CDR3 is 15 residues. The CDR3 nucleotides read TGTGCCAGCAGCTTAGCATTGGGCAGGCGGGAGACCCAGTACTTC. This codes for CASSLALGRRETQYF.

The table lists this clone with a count of one. This chain uses TRBV6-5 with TRBJ1-2; D uncertain. Germline V gene sequence: CDR1 MNHEY, CDR2 SVGAGI. The CDR3 runs 14 residues. V lost 5 bases and J 4 bases, leaving 14 bases between the germline ends. CDR3 in amino acids: CASSPKRTVYGYTF. The CDR3 region has the DNA TGTGCCAGCAGTCCAAAAAGGACGGTCTATGGCTACACCTTC.

The gene calls are TRBV2 and TRBJ2-3; the D is unclear. Germline V CDR1 and CDR2: SNHLY, FYNNEI. This CDR3 has 15 residues. V was shortened by 2 bases and J by 3 bases, with 12 bases between the two germline ends. The CDR3 DNA reads as TGTGCCAGCAGTGAATGGCAGTCCTCGACAGATACGCAGTATTTT. Its translation: CASSEWQSSTDTQYF.

The table lists this clone with many counts. The junction shows a germline mismatch at one end, possibly a read error. The same CDR3 can be traced to other DNA sequences in this sample. The chain combines TRBV5-4 with TRBJ1-2; D perhaps matches TRBD1 (5 bases). The CDR3 length is 14 residues. Germline lookup yields CDR1 SGHNT and CDR2 YYREEE (reference sequence). This CDR3 reads CASSQTAGRHGYTF. DNA for the CDR3: TGCGCCAGCAGCCAAACGGCAGGGAGGCATGGCTACACCTTC. The entire variable domain, with the rest obtained from reference TRBV5-4 and TRBJ1-2, is as follows: ETGVTQSPTHLIKTRGQQVTLRCSSQSGHNTVSWYQQALGQGPQFIFQYYREEENGRGNFPPRFSGLQFPNYSSELNVNALELDDSALYLCASSQTAGRHGYTFGSGTRLTVV.

The chain joins TRBV4-3 to TRBJ1-2; no firm D call. Germline V gene data show CDR1 as LGHNA and CDR2 as YSLEER. The CDR3 contains 15 residues. Trimming took off 0 bases at V and 4 bases at J, with 12 bases between the two ends. This chain's CDR3 is CASSQDPDTAYGYTF. CDR3 coding DNA: TGCGCCAGCAGCCAAGATCCCGATACGGCCTATGGCTACACCTTC.

This chain connects TRBV27 to TRBJ2-7, with a weak D call TRBD1 (6 bases). The CDR3 extends over 13 amino acids. V lost 6 bases to trimming and J lost 4 bases, with 13 bases between them. CDR1 and CDR2 (germline): MNHEY, SMNVEV (reference sequence). DNA of the CDR3: TGTGCCAGCAGCGAAGGACAGCTATACGAGCAGTACTTC. It yields the protein CASSEGQLYEQYF.

J is TRBJ2-5 and V is TRBV4-3, with unresolved D. The CDR3 is made up of 17 amino acids. The V gene lost 0 bases and the J gene lost 1 base, with 15 bases spanning the gap. The germline gives CDR1 LGHNA, CDR2 YSLEER. CDR3 nucleotide sequence: TGCGCCAGCAGCCAAGATGGAACGGTCTCCTCCCAAGAGACCCAGTACTTC. Translated: CASSQDGTVSSQETQYF.

The chain uses TRBV4-2 and TRBJ2-3, with D perhaps assigned TRBD1 or TRBD2 (6 bases each). The CDR3 has 16 residues. The V end lost 0 bases, the J end lost 7 bases, and 17 bases lay between the germline ends. In germline, CDR1 is LGHNA, CDR2 YNFKEQ. CDR3 coding DNA: TGTGCCAGCAGCCAAGAGGGGGCGGGGTTGTCTTATACGCAGTATTTT. It yields the protein CASSQEGAGLSYTQYF.

This chain connects TRBV4-1 to TRBJ1-2; D perhaps matches TRBD1 (5 bases). The germline CDR1 and CDR2 sequences are MGHRA and YSYEKL. The V end lost 4 bases, the J end lost 6 bases, and 15 bases lay between the germline ends. This CDR3 contains 14 residues. The DNA of the CDR3 is TGCGCCAGCAGCCCCCGGTTGGGGGGAGATGGCTACACCTTC. It codes for CASSPRLGGDGYTF.

CDR3 protein: CASSNDGYEQYF. Written as DNA, the CDR3 is TGTGCCAGCAGTAATGACGGCTACGAGCAGTACTTC. This chain uses TRBV25-1 with TRBJ2-7; D ambiguous. The CDR3 is made up of 12 amino acids. Germline assignment: CDR1 MGHDK and CDR2 SYGVNS. V lost 5 bases, J lost 3 bases, and 8 bases lay in between.

J is TRBJ1-1 and V is TRBV29-1, with 7 bases lining up with TRBD1. Germline CDR1 is SQVTM and CDR2 is ANQGSEA. CDR3 length equals 16 residues. V shed 1 base, J shed 4 bases, and the junction held 12 bases outside the gene matches. The CDR3 here is CSVEAGDRVWSTEAFF. CDR3 sequence (DNA): TGCAGCGTTGAAGCGGGCGACAGGGTGTGGAGCACTGAAGCTTTCTTT. The complete variable domain, with remaining parts taken from reference TRBV29-1 and TRBJ1-1, reads SAVISQKPSRDICQRGTSLTIQCQVDSQVTMMFWYRQQPGQSLTLIATANQGSEATYESGFVIDKFPISRPNLTFSTLTVSNMSPEDSSIYLCSVEAGDRVWSTEAFFGQGTRLTVV.

This chain uses TRBV4-3 with TRBJ2-3, with 11 bases matching TRBD2. Germline CDR1 is LGHNA and CDR2 is YSLEER. The CDR3 runs 16 residues. V trimming: 0 bases; J trimming: 4 bases; junction bases outside the gene matches: 3. CDR3 sequence reads: CASSQDLAGGADTQYF. As DNA, the CDR3 is TGCGCCAGCAGCCAAGACCTAGCGGGGGGAGCAGATACGCAGTATTTT.

The rearrangement joins TRBV29-1 to TRBJ1-2; D is uncertain. Germline values: CDR1 SQVTM, CDR2 ANQGSEA. Trimming removed 5 bases at V and 4 bases at J, with 23 bases between. The CDR3 loop spans 16 amino acids. The CDR3 protein is CSVRLVGPELGYGYTF. CDR3 nucleotides: TGCAGCGTTAGATTGGTTGGGCCGGAACTCGGCTATGGCTACACCTTC.

In its sample, this clone was seen a few times. This chain uses TRBV13 with TRBJ1-1; perhaps TRBD1 as D (5 bases). Deletions cut 6 bases from V and 8 bases from J, with 13 bases between. This CDR3 comprises 12 residues. CDR1 is PRHDT and CDR2 is FYEKMQ in the germline V gene (reference sequence). CDR3 region: CASRPGTREAFF. DNA of the CDR3: TGTGCCAGCAGGCCCGGGACTCGGGAAGCTTTCTTT. The entire variable domain, with the rest obtained from reference TRBV13 and TRBJ1-1, is as follows: AAGVIQSPRHLIKEKRETATLKCYPIPRHDTVYWYQQGPGQDPQFLISFYEKMQSDKGSIPDRFSAQQFSDYHSELNMSSLELGDSALYFCASRPGTREAFFGQGTRLTVV.

CDR3 loop: CASSLGLGQEQYF. The DNA for the CDR3 is TGTGCCAGCAGCTTAGGATTAGGGCAAGAGCAGTACTTC. This chain links TRBV13 with TRBJ2-7; D is ambiguous. The V gene's germline CDR1 is PRHDT and CDR2 FYEKMQ (reference sequence). Deletions cut 0 bases from V and 7 bases from J, with 10 bases between. The CDR3 is made up of 13 amino acids.

This sequence joins TRBV30 and TRBJ2-3, with D perhaps TRBD1 (6 bases). V dropped 1 base and J dropped 4 bases, with 9 bases sitting between them. The CDR3 extends over 13 amino acids. Germline V gene data show CDR1 as GTSNPN and CDR2 as SVGIG (reference sequence). The CDR3 sequence: CAWSEGHPDTQYF. The CDR3 DNA sequence: TGTGCCTGGAGTGAGGGACACCCAGATACGCAGTATTTT.

The chain couples TRBV7-6 to TRBJ1-1; 7 bases fit TRBD1. The CDR3 is 13 amino acids. V lost 3 bases, J lost 7 bases, and 5 bases stayed unmatched. Looked up from germline, CDR1 is SGHVS and CDR2 is FNYEAQ. CDR3 nucleotides: TGTGCCAGCAGCTTCGGGACAGCTAATGAAGCTTTCTTT. Amino acid sequence: CASSFGTANEAFF.

The rearrangement joins TRBV4-3 to TRBJ2-1; 12 nucleotides line up with TRBD2. J lost 5 bases, V lost 0 bases, and 8 bases had no gene match. CDR1 LGHNA and CDR2 YSLEER come from the germline V gene. The CDR3 runs 18 residues. CDR3 protein: CASSQDPTGLAGHNEQFF. The CDR3 DNA follows: TGCGCCAGCAGCCAAGACCCGACTGGACTAGCGGGACACAATGAGCAGTTCTTC.

The gene calls are TRBV30 and TRBJ2-7, with TRBD1 matching over 8 bases. With V trimmed by 2 bases and J by 4 bases, 7 bases remained unmatched. From germline, CDR1 is GTSNPN and CDR2 SVGIG (reference sequence). The CDR3 is 14 residues long. The CDR3 DNA sequence: TGTGCCTGGAGTATAGGACAGGGAGGATACGAGCAGTACTTC. Residues: CAWSIGQGGYEQYF.

The chain carries TRBV29-1 and TRBJ1-1; TRBD1 agrees at 9 bases. This CDR3 spans 14 amino acids. V was pared by 5 bases and J by 1 base, with 5 bases of the junction left unmatched. The germline V gene has CDR1 SQVTM and CDR2 ANQGSEA. DNA for the CDR3: TGCAGCGTTTATCCGGGACAGGGGAACACTGAAGCTTTCTTT. It translates to CSVYPGQGNTEAFF. The full variable domain, rest sourced from reference TRBV29-1 and TRBJ1-1, is SAVISQKPSRDICQRGTSLTIQCQVDSQVTMMFWYRQQPGQSLTLIATANQGSEATYESGFVIDKFPISRPNLTFSTLTVSNMSPEDSSIYLCSVYPGQGNTEAFFGQGTRLTVV.

The chain combines TRBV4-1 with TRBJ1-5, with D perhaps matching TRBD1 (6 bases). Germline CDR1 is MGHRA and CDR2 is YSYEKL. V lost 2 bases and J lost 6, with 11 bases in between. This CDR3 is 14 amino acids long. The CDR3 DNA is TGCGCCAGCAGCCAAACAGGGATTGGTCAGCCCCAGCATTTT. Translating gives CASSQTGIGQPQHF.

The gene calls are TRBV19 and TRBJ1-2; weak D call: TRBD1 (5 bases). The length of the CDR3 is 13 residues. Trimming cost V 3 bases and J 2 bases, with 7 bases left between them. Looked up from germline, CDR1 is LNHDA and CDR2 is SQIVND (reference sequence). CDR3 nucleotide sequence: TGTGCCAGTAGTATCGGGGACAACTATGGCTACACCTTC. This codes for CASSIGDNYGYTF.

CDR3 coding DNA: TGTGCCAGCAAAGGAGGGGCAGGGGATGGCTACACCTTC. As protein: CASKGGAGDGYTF. The chain couples TRBV27 to TRBJ1-2, with D possibly TRBD1 on 6 matching bases. The V end lost 7 bases, the J end lost 6 bases, and 15 bases lay between the germline ends. The CDR3 consists of 13 residues. Germline CDR1 is MNHEY and CDR2 is SMNVEV (reference sequence).